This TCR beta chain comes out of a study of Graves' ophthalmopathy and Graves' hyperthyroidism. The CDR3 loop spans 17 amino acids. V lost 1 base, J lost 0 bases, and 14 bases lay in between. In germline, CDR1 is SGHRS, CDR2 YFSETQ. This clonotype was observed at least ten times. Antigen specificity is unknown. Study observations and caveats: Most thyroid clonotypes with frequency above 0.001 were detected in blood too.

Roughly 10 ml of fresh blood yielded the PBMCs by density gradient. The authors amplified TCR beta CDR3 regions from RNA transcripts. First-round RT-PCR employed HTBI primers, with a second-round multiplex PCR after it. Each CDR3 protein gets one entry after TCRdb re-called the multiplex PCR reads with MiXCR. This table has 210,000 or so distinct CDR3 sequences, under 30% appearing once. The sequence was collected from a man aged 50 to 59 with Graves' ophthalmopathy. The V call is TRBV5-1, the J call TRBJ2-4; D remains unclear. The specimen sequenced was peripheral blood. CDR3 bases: TGCGCCAGCAGCTTGAACCCCGGCCAGTTAGCCAAAAACATTCAGTACTTC. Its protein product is CASSLNPGQLAKNIQYF.